The 11 T cell receptor beta chains below all came from one sample that was sequenced in a study of lymphopenia after photon versus proton radiotherapy. Measured with immunoSEQ multiplex PCR; TCRdb has only the in-frame clones, and not every one. The table includes about 83,000 clones, around 83% detected once. The material sequenced was peripheral blood, taken from a patient treated with proton-based radiotherapy. These receptors were taken from a man aged 60 to 69 with pancreatic cancer.

V is TRBV9 and J is TRBJ2-7, with D possibly being TRBD2 (6 bases). The CDR3 covers 15 residues. Germline V gene data show CDR1 as SGDLS and CDR2 as YYNGEE. Trimming cost V 0 bases and J 0 bases, with 10 bases left between them. The CDR3 protein is CASSVEEGSSYEQYF. CDR3 DNA: TGTGCCAGCAGCGTAGAGGAGGGGAGCTCCTACGAGCAGTACTTC. The full variable domain, in which reference TRBV9 and TRBJ2-7 provide the parts outside the CDR3, is DSGVTQTPKHLITATGQRVTLRCSPRSGDLSVYWYQQSLDQGLQFLIQYYNGEERAKGNILERFSAQQFPDLHSELNLSSLELGDSALYFCASSVEEGSSYEQYFGPGTRLTVT.

V usage is TRBV21-1 and J usage is TRBJ1-5; TRBD1, the D gene given by the table, was not confirmed from the DNA. TRBV21-1 corresponds to a pseudogene. This CDR3 contains 16 residues. Here the CDR3 reads CASSKPTGRYNQPQHF. The CDR3 nucleotides read TGTGCCAGCAGCAAACCGACAGGGCGTTACAATCAGCCCCAGCATTTT.

The gene calls are TRBV28 and TRBJ2-2; possibly TRBD1 or TRBD2 for D (5 bases each). The CDR3 is 14 amino acids. The ends were cut back, 0 bases at V and 4 bases at J, with 6 bases in the middle. The germline V gene encodes CDR1 MDHEN and CDR2 SYDVKM. The CDR3 spells CASSLWGTTGELFF. The CDR3 coding sequence is TGTGCCAGCAGTTTATGGGGGACCACCGGGGAGCTGTTTTTT.

This clone has only a few counts. The chain recombines TRBV7-9 with TRBJ2-5, with D uncertain. This CDR3 contains 12 residues. V was pared by 1 base and J by 2 bases, with 2 bases between. Germline V gives CDR1 SEHNR, CDR2 FQNEAQ (reference sequence). The CDR3 DNA is TGTGCCAGCAGCTTAGGGCAAGAGACCCAGTACTTC. Translation: CASSLGQETQYF.

The chain recombines TRBV11-1 with TRBJ2-7, with D maybe TRBD2 (6 bases). Trimming took off 5 bases at V and 0 bases at J, with 11 bases between the two ends. The CDR3 is 14 amino acids. The germline gives CDR1 SGHAT, CDR2 FQDESV (reference sequence). In DNA form, the CDR3 reads TGTGCCAGCAGCCCGGGACTGACCTCCTACGAGCAGTACTTC. Encoded protein: CASSPGLTSYEQYF.

CDR3: CASRGVEETQYF. The DNA of the CDR3 is TGTGCCAGCAGGGGAGTGGAAGAGACCCAGTACTTC. The chain uses TRBV9 and TRBJ2-5; tentatively, D is TRBD2 (5 bases). The germline V and J ends were trimmed by 5 bases and 3 bases, with 8 bases remaining between them. Germline V lookup: CDR1 SGDLS, CDR2 YYNGEE. This CDR3 contains 12 residues.

The chain carries TRBV11-2 and TRBJ1-3; D is uncertain. The CDR3 runs to 16 residues. The ends were cut back, 1 base at V and 0 bases at J, with 10 bases in the middle. Germline CDR1 and CDR2: SGHAT and FQNNGV. CDR3 sequence (DNA): TGTGCCAGCAGCTTAGGCCCGGGCAGCTCTGGAAACACCATATATTTT. Its protein product is CASSLGPGSSGNTIYF. The full variable domain, rest sourced from reference TRBV11-2 and TRBJ1-3, is EAGVAQSPRYKIIEKRQSVAFWCNPISGHATLYWYQQILGQGPKLLIQFQNNGVVDDSQLPKDRFSAERLKGVDSTLKIQPAKLEDSAVYLCASSLGPGSSGNTIYFGEGSWLTVV.

CDR3 sequence: CASSQPGLAGERRYEQYF. Written as DNA, the CDR3 is TGCGCCAGCAGTCAACCGGGACTAGCGGGAGAAAGACGCTACGAGCAGTACTTC. The J gene is TRBJ2-7, the V gene TRBV23-1; 14 bases map to TRBD2. TRBV23-1 qualifies as an ORF whose function is uncertain. The CDR3 length is 18 residues. V was clipped by 2 bases and J by 3 bases; unmatched bases: 9.

This clone was seen just once. The chain employs TRBV11-2 and TRBJ2-7; TRBD1 matches at 9 bases. CDR1 SGHAT and CDR2 FQNNGV come from the germline V gene. Losses at the gene ends were 5 bases for V and 4 bases for J; bases not matched to a gene: 6. The CDR3 totals 14 residues. The CDR3 DNA reads TGTGCCAGCAGCCCGGGGACAGGGAGTTACGAGCAGTACTTC. It codes for CASSPGTGSYEQYF.

As regards this clone: One junction end disagrees with the germline gene, perhaps due to a read error. This rearrangement joins TRBV7-7 to TRBJ2-6; D remains unclear. Looked up from germline, CDR1 is SSHAT and CDR2 is FNYEAQ (reference sequence). This CDR3 has 14 residues. CDR3 in amino acids: CASSPRAGANVLTF. The CDR3 DNA reads TGTGCTAGCAGCCCCCGGGCTGGGGCCAACGTCCTGACTTTC.

The chain is built from TRBV4-3 and TRBJ2-7; TRBD2 matches 8 bases. The trim removed 4 bases at V and 7 bases at J, leaving 12 bases unmatched. This CDR3 has 15 amino acids. Germline V gene data show CDR1 as LGHNA and CDR2 as YSLEER. CDR3 DNA sequence: TGCGCCAGCAGCCCGATCGCGGGAGGATTGGGTGAGCAGTACTTC. Its translation: CASSPIAGGLGEQYF.